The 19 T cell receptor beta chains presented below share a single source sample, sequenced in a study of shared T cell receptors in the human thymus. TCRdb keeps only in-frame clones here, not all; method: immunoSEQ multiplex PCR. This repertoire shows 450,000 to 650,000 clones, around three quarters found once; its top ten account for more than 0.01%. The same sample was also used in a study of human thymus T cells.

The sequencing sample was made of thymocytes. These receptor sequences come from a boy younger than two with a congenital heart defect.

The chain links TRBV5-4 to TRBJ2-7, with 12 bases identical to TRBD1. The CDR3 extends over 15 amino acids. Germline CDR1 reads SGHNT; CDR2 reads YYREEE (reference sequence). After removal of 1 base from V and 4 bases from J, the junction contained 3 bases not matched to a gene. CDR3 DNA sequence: TGTGCCAGCAGCTTGAGGGACAGGGGGCGGTACGAGCAGTACTTC. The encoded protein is CASSLRDRGRYEQYF. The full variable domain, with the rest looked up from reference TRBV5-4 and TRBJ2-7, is ETGVTQSPTHLIKTRGQQVTLRCSSQSGHNTVSWYQQALGQGPQFIFQYYREEENGRGNFPPRFSGLQFPNYSSELNVNALELDDSALYLCASSLRDRGRYEQYFGPGTRLTVT.

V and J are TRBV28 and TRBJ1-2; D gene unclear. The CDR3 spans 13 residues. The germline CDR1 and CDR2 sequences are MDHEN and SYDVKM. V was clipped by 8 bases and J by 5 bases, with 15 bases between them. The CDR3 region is CASAGKTLYGYTF. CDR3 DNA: TGTGCCAGCGCAGGAAAAACCCTTTATGGCTACACCTTC.

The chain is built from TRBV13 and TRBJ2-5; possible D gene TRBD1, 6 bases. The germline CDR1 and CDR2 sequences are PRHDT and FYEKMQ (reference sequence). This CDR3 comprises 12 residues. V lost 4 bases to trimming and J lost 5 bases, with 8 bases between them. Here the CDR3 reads CASSSDRETQYF. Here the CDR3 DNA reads TGTGCCAGCAGCTCCGACAGGGAGACCCAGTACTTC.

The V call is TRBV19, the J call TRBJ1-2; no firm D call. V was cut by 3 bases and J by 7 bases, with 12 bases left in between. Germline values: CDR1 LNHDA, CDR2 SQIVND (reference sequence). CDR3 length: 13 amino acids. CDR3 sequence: CASSMRPRTGYTF. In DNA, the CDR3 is TGTGCCAGTAGTATGAGGCCTCGCACTGGCTACACCTTC.

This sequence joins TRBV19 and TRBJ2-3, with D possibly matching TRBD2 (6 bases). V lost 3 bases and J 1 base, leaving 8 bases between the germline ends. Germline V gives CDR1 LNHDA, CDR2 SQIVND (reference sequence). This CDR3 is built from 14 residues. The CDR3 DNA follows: TGTGCCAGTAGTATCAGGGAGGGCACAGATACGCAGTATTTT. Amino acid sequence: CASSIREGTDTQYF.

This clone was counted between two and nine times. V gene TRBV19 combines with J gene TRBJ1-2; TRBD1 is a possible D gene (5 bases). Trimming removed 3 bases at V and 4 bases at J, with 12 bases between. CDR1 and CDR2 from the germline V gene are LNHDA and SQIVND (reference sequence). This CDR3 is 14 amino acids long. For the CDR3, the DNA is TGTGCCAGTAGTATCAAGGGACTGACCTATGGCTACACCTTC. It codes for CASSIKGLTYGYTF.

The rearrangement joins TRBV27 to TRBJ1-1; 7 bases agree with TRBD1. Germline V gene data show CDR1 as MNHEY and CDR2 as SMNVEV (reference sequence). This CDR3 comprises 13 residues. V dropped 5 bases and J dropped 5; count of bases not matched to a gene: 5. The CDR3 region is CASSLRGCTEAFF. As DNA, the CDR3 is TGTGCCAGCAGTCTCAGGGGGTGTACTGAAGCTTTCTTT.

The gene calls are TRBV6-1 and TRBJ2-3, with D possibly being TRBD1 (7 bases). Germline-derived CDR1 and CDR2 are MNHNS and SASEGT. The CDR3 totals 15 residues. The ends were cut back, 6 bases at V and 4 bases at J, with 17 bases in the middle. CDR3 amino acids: CASRTTGRSADTQYF. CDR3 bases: TGTGCCAGCAGGACGACAGGGAGGTCAGCAGATACGCAGTATTTT.

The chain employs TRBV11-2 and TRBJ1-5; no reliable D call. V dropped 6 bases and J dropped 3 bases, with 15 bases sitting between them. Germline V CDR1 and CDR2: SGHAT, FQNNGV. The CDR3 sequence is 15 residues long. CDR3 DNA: TGTGCCAGCAGTTTACGGCACGGGTCCAATCAGCCCCAGCATTTT. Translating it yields CASSLRHGSNQPQHF.

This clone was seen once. CDR3 nucleotide sequence: TGTGCCAGCAGCTTAGGCCTAGCGGTTACCTACAATGAGCAGTTCTTC. Translating it yields CASSLGLAVTYNEQFF. The chain uses TRBV7-9 and TRBJ2-1; 7 bases agree with TRBD2. Germline CDR1 reads SEHNR; CDR2 reads FQNEAQ (reference sequence). This CDR3 contains 16 residues. V gave up 1 base and J gave up 2 bases; unmatched junction bases: 5.

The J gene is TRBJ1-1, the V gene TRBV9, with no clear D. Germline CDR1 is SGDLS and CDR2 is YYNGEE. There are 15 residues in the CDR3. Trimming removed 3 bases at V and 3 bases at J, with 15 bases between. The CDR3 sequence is CASSATDCPHTEAFF. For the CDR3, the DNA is TGTGCCAGCAGCGCGACTGATTGCCCACACACTGAAGCTTTCTTT.

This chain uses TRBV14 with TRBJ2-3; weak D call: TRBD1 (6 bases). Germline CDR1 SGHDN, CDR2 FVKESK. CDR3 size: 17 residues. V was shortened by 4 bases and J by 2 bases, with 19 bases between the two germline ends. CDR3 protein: CASSPGQTQTLTDTQYF. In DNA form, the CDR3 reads TGTGCCAGCAGCCCCGGACAGACCCAAACCCTCACAGATACGCAGTATTTT.

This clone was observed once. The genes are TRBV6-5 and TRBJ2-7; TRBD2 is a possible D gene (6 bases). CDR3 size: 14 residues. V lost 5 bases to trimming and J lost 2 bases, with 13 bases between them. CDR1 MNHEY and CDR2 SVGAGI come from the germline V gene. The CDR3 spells CASSQGLDPYEQYF. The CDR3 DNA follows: TGTGCCAGCAGTCAGGGACTGGATCCCTACGAGCAGTACTTC.

The CDR3 region is CASSVDSGRNTGELFF. For the CDR3, the DNA is TGTGCCAGCAGCGTAGACAGCGGGAGGAACACCGGGGAGCTGTTTTTT. The chain couples TRBV9 to TRBJ2-2, with 8 bases matching TRBD2. The ends lost 0 bases at V and 1 base at J; junction bases unmatched: 2. The germline V gene has CDR1 SGDLS and CDR2 YYNGEE. This CDR3 has 16 residues.

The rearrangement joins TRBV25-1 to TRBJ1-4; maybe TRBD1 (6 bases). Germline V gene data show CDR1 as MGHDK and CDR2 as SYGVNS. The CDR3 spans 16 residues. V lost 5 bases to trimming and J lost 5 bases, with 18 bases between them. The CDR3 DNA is TGTGCCAGCAGTCCTTATAGGACAGACCTCAATGAAAAACTGTTTTTT. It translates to CASSPYRTDLNEKLFF.

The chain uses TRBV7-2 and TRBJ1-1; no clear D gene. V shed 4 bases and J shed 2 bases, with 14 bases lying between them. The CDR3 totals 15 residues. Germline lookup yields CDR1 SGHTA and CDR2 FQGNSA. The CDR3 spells CASSSPARRNTEAFF. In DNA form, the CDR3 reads TGTGCCAGCAGCTCGCCTGCGAGAAGAAACACTGAAGCTTTCTTT.

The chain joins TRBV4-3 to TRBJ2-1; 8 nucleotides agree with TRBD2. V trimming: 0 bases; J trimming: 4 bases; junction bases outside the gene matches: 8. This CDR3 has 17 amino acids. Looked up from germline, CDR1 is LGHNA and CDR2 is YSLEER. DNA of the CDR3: TGCGCCAGCAGCCAAGACATGCGCGGGAGGCGTTACAATGAGCAGTTCTTC. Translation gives CASSQDMRGRRYNEQFF.

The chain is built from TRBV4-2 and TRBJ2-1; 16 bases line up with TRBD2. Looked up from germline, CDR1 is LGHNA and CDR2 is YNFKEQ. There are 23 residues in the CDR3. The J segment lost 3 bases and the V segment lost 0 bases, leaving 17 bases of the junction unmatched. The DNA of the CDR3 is TGTGCCAGCAGCCAAGATACGGTGGGGACTAGCGGGAGGGCCCCACCAAGCTACAATGAGCAGTTCTTC. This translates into CASSQDTVGTSGRAPPSYNEQFF.

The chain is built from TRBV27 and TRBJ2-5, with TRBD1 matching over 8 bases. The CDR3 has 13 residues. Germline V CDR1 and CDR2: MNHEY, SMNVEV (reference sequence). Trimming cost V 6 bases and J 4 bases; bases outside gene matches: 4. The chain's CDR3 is CASRPDRGETQYF. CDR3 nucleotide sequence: TGTGCCAGCAGGCCCGACAGGGGAGAGACCCAGTACTTC.